The rows below give T cell receptor beta chains drawn from one sample of a study of blood T cell repertoires in COVID-19. The assay was immunoSEQ multiplex PCR, and TCRdb's table has in-frame clones only and misses some. The data hold approximately 140,000 clones, with 80% to 85% observed a single time. The sample consisted of peripheral blood. The receptor set was obtained from a man aged 55 to 70 with acute or convalescent COVID-19. The CDR3 runs from the conserved cysteine through the conserved F or W.

V,CDR3
TRBV9,CASSMMSSYNEQFF
TRBV6-5,CASSPRGRSSPLHF
TRBV5-6,CASSWASGGDTDTQYF
TRBV30,CAWNSRGAQVTEAFF
TRBV5-1,CASSLAPYYEQYF
TRBV6-5,CASSRTPENYGYTF
TRBV28,CASSQSSGGAADTQYF
TRBV9,CASSEGKAGGNQETQYF
TRBV20-1,CSASRQTQHF
TRBV6-5,CASSLPGQVNTEAFF
TRBV5-6,CASSFRLAVGEQFF
TRBV6-5,CASSYSPSGSNNEQFF
TRBV29-1,CSALLAGVGEQYF
TRBV18,CASSRDTGVGSPLHF